These 15 T cell receptor beta chains were sequenced from one sample in a study of chronic HIV infection and antiretroviral therapy (dated by TCRdb to about 2015). Library preparation employed 5' RACE. The sequencer was an Illumina MiSeq. TCRdb trimmed public reads at Q25 via fastp, called clones via MiXCR and kept in-frame beta chains. All rows with the same CDR3 protein become a single entry with the most common DNA and genes. This sample is represented by 45,000 to 55,000 distinct CDR3 sequences; under 20% of them were singletons. 2.5% to 3% of the sample is in the top ten clones. Source material: peripheral blood. The receptor set was obtained from an adult who had HIV and had not received antiretroviral therapy, or was an uninfected healthy control (not recorded which).

In its sample, this clonotype was seen many times. The chain combines TRBV7-2 with TRBJ1-6; 7 nucleotides agree with TRBD1. The CDR3 totals 15 residues. Losses at the gene ends were 5 bases for V and 6 bases for J; bases not matched to a gene: 7. CDR1 is SGHTA, CDR2 FQGNSA, per germline. Here the CDR3 reads CASSPEQGRNSPLHF. The CDR3 bases are TGTGCCAGCAGCCCAGAACAGGGGCGTAATTCACCCCTCCACTTT.

The rearrangement joins TRBV28 to TRBJ2-5; D unresolved. V lost 1 base to trimming and J lost 9 bases, with 12 bases between them. The V gene's germline CDR1 is MDHEN and CDR2 SYDVKM. CDR3 size: 13 residues. As DNA, the CDR3 is TGTGCCAGCAGTTTATCCGAGGTCTCGGCCCAGTACTTC. It specifies CASSLSEVSAQYF.

This clonotype has more than one count but fewer than ten. The V call is TRBV28, the J call TRBJ2-3; D is unclear. CDR3 length: 14 amino acids. Per germline, CDR1 MDHEN and CDR2 SYDVKM. V lost 2 bases, J lost 0 bases, and 6 bases lay in between. The CDR3 sequence: CASSLGDSTDTQYF. CDR3 sequence (DNA): TGTGCCAGCAGTTTAGGAGATAGCACAGATACGCAGTATTTT.

This clonotype was seen more than once but under ten times. The V gene is TRBV27, the J gene TRBJ1-6; D perhaps matches TRBD1 (6 bases). This CDR3 spans 16 amino acids. The V end lost 5 bases, the J end lost 0 bases, and 11 bases lay between the germline ends. Per germline, CDR1 MNHEY and CDR2 SMNVEV (reference sequence). The CDR3 is CASSPKGGSYNSPLHF. The CDR3 region has the DNA TGTGCCAGCAGTCCGAAAGGGGGCTCCTATAATTCACCCCTCCACTTT.

This clonotype was detected a few times. Here the CDR3 DNA reads TGCGCCAGCTCGACAGGTGACGCTTATGGCTACACCTTC. Its translation: CASSTGDAYGYTF. This chain links TRBV5-1 with TRBJ1-2; D may be TRBD1 (6 bases). Germline V gives CDR1 SGHRS, CDR2 YFSETQ. V lost 7 bases, J lost 5 bases, and 15 bases lay in between. CDR3 length equals 13 residues. Together with reference TRBV5-1 and TRBJ1-2, the CDR3 gives the full variable domain: KAGVTQTPRYLIKTRGQQVTLSCSPISGHRSVSWYQQTPGQGLQFLFEYFSETQRNKGNFPGRFSGRQFSNSRSEMNVSTLELGDSALYLCASSTGDAYGYTFGSGTRLTVV.

The gene calls are TRBV28 and TRBJ2-3; D gene unclear. This CDR3 region has 15 residues. From germline, CDR1 is MDHEN and CDR2 SYDVKM. V dropped 8 bases and J dropped 1 base, with 16 bases sitting between them. The CDR3, as DNA: TGTGCCAGCGGAACCCCAGCTTGGGGCACAGATACGCAGTATTTT. Its protein product is CASGTPAWGTDTQYF. Supplemented by reference TRBV28 and TRBJ2-3, the full variable domain reads DVKVTQSSRYLVKRTGEKVFLECVQDMDHENMFWYRQDPGLGLRLIYFSYDVKMKEKGDIPEGYSVSREKKERFSLILESASTNQTSMYLCASGTPAWGTDTQYFGPGTRLTVL.

This clonotype was counted between two and nine times. V and J are TRBV29-1 and TRBJ1-1, with TRBD1 as a possible D gene (5 bases). Germline-derived CDR1 and CDR2 are SQVTM and ANQGSEA. This CDR3 has 15 residues. Between the trimmed V and J ends, which lost 1 base and 2 bases, there was a span of 14 bases. The CDR3 region has the DNA TGCAGCGTTGAAGTTGGGGGGACGGGAAACACTGAAGCTTTCTTT. It specifies CSVEVGGTGNTEAFF. Complete variable domain (other parts from reference TRBV29-1 and TRBJ1-1): SAVISQKPSRDICQRGTSLTIQCQVDSQVTMMFWYRQQPGQSLTLIATANQGSEATYESGFVIDKFPISRPNLTFSTLTVSNMSPEDSSIYLCSVEVGGTGNTEAFFGQGTRLTVV.

The chain uses TRBV21-1 and TRBJ1-3; TRBD1 is the table's D call, not checked against the DNA. TRBV21-1 is a pseudogene segment. The CDR3 is 18 amino acids. Here the CDR3 DNA reads TGTGCCAGCAGCAAAGGGGGGACAGGGGTTGTCTCTGGAAACACCATATATTTT. Residues: CASSKGGTGVVSGNTIYF.

The CDR3 DNA sequence: TGTGCCAGCAGTTACCTTCCGTGGGGCACTGAAGCTTTCTTT. Protein sequence: CASSYLPWGTEAFF. V is TRBV6-5 and J is TRBJ1-1; D is uncertain. The CDR3 length is 14 residues. CDR1 MNHEY and CDR2 SVGAGI come from the germline V gene. Trimming removed 2 bases from V and 4 bases from J, with 11 bases in between.

This sequence joins TRBV7-2 and TRBJ2-7; TRBD1 is a possible D gene (6 bases). Trimming removed 5 bases at V and 2 bases at J, with 13 bases between. Germline CDR1 reads SGHTA; CDR2 reads FQGNSA. CDR3 length equals 14 residues. The CDR3 DNA reads as TGTGCCAGCAGCCCGCTACAGGGCCCCTACGAGCAGTACTTC. Amino acids: CASSPLQGPYEQYF.

The rearrangement links TRBV19 to TRBJ2-3, with 7 bases identical to TRBD1. Losses at the gene ends were 6 bases for V and 4 bases for J; bases not matched to a gene: 13. CDR3 length equals 16 residues. Per germline, CDR1 LNHDA and CDR2 SQIVND (reference sequence). In DNA form, the CDR3 reads TGTGCCAGTAGCCGGCCCGGAAGGGGGCACGCAGATACGCAGTATTTT. This gives the protein CASSRPGRGHADTQYF. Full variable domain (rest looked up from reference TRBV19 and TRBJ2-3): DGGITQSPKYLFRKEGQNVTLSCEQNLNHDAMYWYRQDPGQGLRLIYYSQIVNDFQKGDIAEGYSVSREKKESFPLTVTSAQKNPTAFYLCASSRPGRGHADTQYFGPGTRLTVL.

This clonotype was counted between two and nine times. This chain uses TRBV4-1 with TRBJ2-3; TRBD2 is a possible D gene (5 bases). The germline gives CDR1 MGHRA, CDR2 YSYEKL. Trimming pared 0 bases from V and 3 bases from J, leaving 7 bases between. The length of the CDR3 is 14 residues. The CDR3 loop reads CASSQEVATDTQYF. CDR3 sequence (DNA): TGCGCCAGCAGCCAAGAGGTAGCGACAGATACGCAGTATTTT.

This clonotype was seen many times. The chain's CDR3 is CASSLGGQSYEQYF. CDR3 DNA sequence: TGCGCCAGCAGCTTGGGGGGACAGTCCTACGAGCAGTACTTC. V gene TRBV5-1 combines with J gene TRBJ2-7, with 7 bases lining up with TRBD1. V shed 0 bases and J 1 base; nucleotides not matched to a gene: 1. This CDR3 has 14 amino acids. Germline V gene data show CDR1 as SGHRS and CDR2 as YFSETQ.

This clonotype was observed a handful of times. The CDR3 coding sequence is TGTGCCACCAGTGATCGGACTCCACCAGATACGCAGTATTTT. This codes for CATSDRTPPDTQYF. The V call is TRBV24-1, the J call TRBJ2-3, with D possibly being TRBD2 (5 bases). The V gene lost 3 bases and the J gene lost 4 bases, with 10 bases spanning the gap. The germline CDR1 and CDR2 sequences are KGHDR and SFDVKD. This CDR3 has 14 residues.

This clonotype has more than one count but fewer than ten. This chain links TRBV24-1 with TRBJ2-1, with D possibly being TRBD2 (6 bases). V lost 0 bases and J lost 3, with 11 bases in between. The germline CDR1 and CDR2 sequences are KGHDR and SFDVKD. This CDR3 is 16 amino acids long. The CDR3 here is CATSDLRLANYNEQFF. The CDR3 DNA is TGTGCCACCAGTGATTTGAGGCTAGCGAACTACAATGAGCAGTTCTTC.